These 9 T cell receptor beta chains were sequenced from one sample in a study of T cells in Graves' hyperthyroidism and ophthalmopathy. Amplification of TCR beta CDR3 regions used RNA as the template. TCR CDR3 underwent first-round RT-PCR with the HTBI primer set. TCRdb processed the multiplex PCR reads anew with MiXCR; each CDR3 protein has one entry. The table lists 500,000 to 700,000 distinct CDR3 sequences, over 15% of them singletons, with roughly 18% in the top ten. Sequencing was done on a sample of blood. These receptors were collected from a woman between 18 and 30 years old with Graves' hyperthyroidism.

The CDR3 DNA follows: TGTGCCAGCAGCTTTTATCCTGGCGGGGCTCAGCACGAGCAGTACGTC. This encodes CASSFYPGGAQHEQYV. The chain couples TRBV7-8 to TRBJ2-7, with D maybe TRBD2 (6 bases). Looked up from germline, CDR1 is SGHVS and CDR2 is FQNEAQ. This CDR3 has 16 amino acids. V lost 3 bases, J lost 5 bases, and 20 bases lay in between.

There are many counts of this clonotype. J is TRBJ1-5 and V is TRBV12-3 or TRBV12-4, with 11 bases aligning to TRBD1. This CDR3 has 17 residues. Trimming cost V 0 bases and J 7 bases; bases outside gene matches: 8. CDR3 amino acids: CASSLAQRTGGWQPQHF. CDR3 bases: TGTGCCAGCAGTTTAGCGCAGAGGACAGGGGGCTGGCAGCCCCAGCATTTT.

This clonotype showed up many times. This chain connects TRBV7-2 to TRBJ2-7; TRBD1 might be the D (5 bases). Trimming removed 2 bases from V and 0 bases from J, with 11 bases in between. This CDR3 is built from 15 residues. Germline lookup yields CDR1 SGHTA and CDR2 FQGNSA. CDR3 bases: TGTGCCAGCAGCTTACAGGGCACATCCTCCTACGAGCAGTACTTC. Translated: CASSLQGTSSYEQYF.

This clonotype was picked up many times. This sequence joins TRBV5-1 and TRBJ2-7, with 9 bases lining up with TRBD2. The J segment lost 3 bases and the V segment lost 5 bases, leaving 6 bases of the junction unmatched. Germline CDR1 reads SGHRS; CDR2 reads YFSETQ. CDR3 size: 14 residues. CDR3 DNA: TGCGCCAGCAGTTACGGGACTAGCATCTACGAGCAGTACTTC. Translated, it gives CASSYGTSIYEQYF.

The chain is built from TRBV27 and TRBJ2-4; either TRBD1 or TRBD2 may supply D (6 bases each). The CDR3 is made up of 16 amino acids. The V gene lost 4 bases and the J gene lost 0 bases, with 13 bases spanning the gap. CDR1 MNHEY and CDR2 SMNVEV come from the germline V gene (reference sequence). CDR3 amino acids: CASSSSGGAAKNIQYF. The CDR3 nucleotides are TGTGCCAGCAGTTCGTCCGGGGGCGCAGCCAAAAACATTCAGTACTTC.

This clonotype was seen ten or more times. This sequence joins TRBV28 and TRBJ2-1, with 8 positions matching TRBD1. Looked up from germline, CDR1 is MDHEN and CDR2 is SYDVKM. The J segment lost 6 bases and the V segment lost 6 bases, leaving 7 bases of the junction unmatched. The CDR3 runs 14 residues. The DNA for the CDR3 is TGTGCCAGCAGGGTCGGGCAGGGGGCCAATGAGCAGTTCTTC. This translates into CASRVGQGANEQFF.

This clonotype was recorded at least ten times. The rearrangement links TRBV18 to TRBJ1-4; D call uncertain. CDR3 length: 14 residues. Germline values: CDR1 KGHSH, CDR2 LQKENI. Trimming took off 2 bases at V and 4 bases at J, with 8 bases between the two ends. CDR3 loop: CASSPAQHNEKLFF. In DNA form, the CDR3 reads TGTGCCAGCTCACCAGCCCAGCATAATGAAAAACTGTTTTTT.

The J gene is TRBJ2-7, the V gene TRBV4-1; D gene ambiguous. V was shortened by 2 bases and J by 5 bases, with 7 bases between the two germline ends. The CDR3 totals 12 residues. CDR1 is MGHRA and CDR2 is YSYEKL in the germline V gene. In DNA, the CDR3 is TGCGCCAGCAGCCAAAATCAGGACGAGCAGTACTTC. This sequence encodes CASSQNQDEQYF.

This clonotype occurred many times. The chain employs TRBV5-5 and TRBJ2-1, with TRBD2 identical over 8 bases. The CDR3 contains 15 residues. Trimming at V came to 1 base and at J to 6 bases, leaving 6 bases not matched to a gene. Germline CDR1 reads SGHKS; CDR2 reads YYEKEE (reference sequence). CDR3 sequence reads: CASSLLAGLSNEQFF. In nucleotides, the CDR3 is TGTGCCAGCAGCTTGTTAGCGGGGCTTTCCAATGAGCAGTTCTTC.